The T cell receptor (beta chain) under discussion was sequenced for a study of tumor and adjacent non-tumor tissue in lung cancer. Across the study: The patients, 10 men and roughly 5 women, were roughly 31 to 80 with stage I to III disease.

This clonotype came up many times. Its antigen is not identified. TCRbeta libraries were built with three rounds of nested PCR, modified from ARM-PCR. TCRdb redid the calling of the multiplex PCR reads with MiXCR, one entry per CDR3 protein. Altogether roughly 220,000 distinct CDR3 sequences are present, 70% to 75% being singletons, with the ten largest covering 20% to 25%. The template was RNA from unsorted bulk tissue. Germline V gene sequence: CDR1 DFQATT, CDR2 SNEGSKA (reference sequence). Between the trimmed V and J ends, which lost 4 bases and 0 bases, there was a span of 10 bases. The CDR3 has 13 residues. General study points: Tumor repertoires had a smaller top 100 clone share than normal lung.

This TCR was recovered from a man between 60 and 75 years old with non-small cell lung cancer. The V gene is TRBV20-1, the J gene TRBJ2-7; a weak D match, TRBD2 (6 bases). Sequencing was carried out using lung tumor tissue. CDR3: CSAKEGSSYEQYF. The CDR3 DNA sequence: TGCAGTGCTAAGGAGGGGAGCTCCTACGAGCAGTACTTC.